Listed below are T cell receptor beta chains from one sample, sequenced in a study of blood T cell repertoires in COVID-19. Generated by immunoSEQ multiplex PCR, the TCRdb table keeps only in-frame clones and is missing some. The data hold 80,000 to 95,000 clones, with roughly 80% observed a single time. Input material: peripheral blood. The receptors were sampled from an elderly man with active or convalescent COVID-19. Both conserved end residues are part of each CDR3.

V,CDR3
TRBV18,CASSPAKGGDYGYTF
TRBV7-9,CASSSDRVLDYEQYF
TRBV5-5,CASSPPSGGRQAQYF
TRBV2,CASKEAGGSYEQYF
TRBV10-1,CASSGGQGLGTQYF
TRBV7-2,CASSLASGGNYGYTF
TRBV12-3/TRBV12-4,CASSLSGDTEAFF
TRBV27,CASTWRTRGTGELFF
TRBV27,CASSLSRDREPWQFF
TRBV5-4,CASSPLGGNKNTGELFF